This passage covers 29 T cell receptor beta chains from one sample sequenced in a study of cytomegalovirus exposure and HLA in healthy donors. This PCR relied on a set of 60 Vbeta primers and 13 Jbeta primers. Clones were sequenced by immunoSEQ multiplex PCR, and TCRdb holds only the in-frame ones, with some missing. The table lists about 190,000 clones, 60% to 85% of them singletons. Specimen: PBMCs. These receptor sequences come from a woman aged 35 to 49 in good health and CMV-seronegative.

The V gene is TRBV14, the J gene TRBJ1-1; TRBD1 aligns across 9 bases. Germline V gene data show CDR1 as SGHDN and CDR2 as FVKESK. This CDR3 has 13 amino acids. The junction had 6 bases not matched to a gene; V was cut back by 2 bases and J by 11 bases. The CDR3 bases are TGTGCCAGCAGCCAAACTCGAGGGACAGGGGCTTTCTTT. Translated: CASSQTRGTGAFF.

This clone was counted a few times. The CDR3, as DNA: TGTGCCAGCAGCCCCAACAGGGAGAGCACTGAAGCTTTCTTT. Protein product: CASSPNRESTEAFF. The chain recombines TRBV7-3 with TRBJ1-1; D is perhaps TRBD1 (6 bases). The germline V gene has CDR1 SGHTA and CDR2 FQGTGA. V was pared by 5 bases and J by 4 bases, with 14 bases between. CDR3 length: 14 amino acids.

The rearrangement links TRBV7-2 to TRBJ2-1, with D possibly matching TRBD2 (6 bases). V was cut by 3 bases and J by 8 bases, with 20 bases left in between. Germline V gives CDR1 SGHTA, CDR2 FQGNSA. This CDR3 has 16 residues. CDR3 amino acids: CASSLGDRPRRDEQFF. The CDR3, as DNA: TGTGCCAGCAGCTTGGGTGATCGGCCCCGGAGGGATGAGCAGTTCTTC.

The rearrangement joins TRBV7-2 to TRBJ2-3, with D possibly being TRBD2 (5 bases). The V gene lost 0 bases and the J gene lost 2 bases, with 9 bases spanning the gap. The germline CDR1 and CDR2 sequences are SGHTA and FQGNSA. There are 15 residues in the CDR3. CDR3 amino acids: CASSLALDSTDTQYF. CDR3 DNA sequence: TGTGCCAGCAGCTTAGCACTGGACTCCACAGATACGCAGTATTTT.

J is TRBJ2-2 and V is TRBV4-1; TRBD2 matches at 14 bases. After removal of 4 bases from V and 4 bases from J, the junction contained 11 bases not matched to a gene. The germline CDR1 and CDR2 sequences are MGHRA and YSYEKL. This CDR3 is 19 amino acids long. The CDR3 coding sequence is TGCGCCAGCAGCCGAGTGGGAGGACTAGCGGGAGGACGCACCGGGGAGCTGTTTTTT. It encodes CASSRVGGLAGGRTGELFF.

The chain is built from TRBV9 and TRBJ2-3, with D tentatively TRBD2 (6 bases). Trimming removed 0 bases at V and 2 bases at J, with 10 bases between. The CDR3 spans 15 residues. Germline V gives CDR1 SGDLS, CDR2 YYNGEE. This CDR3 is CASSVGDWYTDTQYF. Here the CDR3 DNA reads TGTGCCAGCAGCGTAGGGGACTGGTACACAGATACGCAGTATTTT.

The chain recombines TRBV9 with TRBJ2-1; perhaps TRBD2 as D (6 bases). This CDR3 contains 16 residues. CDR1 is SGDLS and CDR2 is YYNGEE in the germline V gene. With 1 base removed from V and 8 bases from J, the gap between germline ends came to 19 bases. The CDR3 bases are TGTGCCAGCAGCGTACAACGGGCGGGATCATTCTATGAGCAGTTCTTC. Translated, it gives CASSVQRAGSFYEQFF.

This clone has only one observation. This CDR3 reads CASSQSGGDRVRGYTF. In DNA form, the CDR3 reads TGCGCCAGCAGCCAATCCGGGGGGGACAGGGTTAGGGGCTACACCTTC. This chain uses TRBV4-3 with TRBJ1-2; 9 bases line up with TRBD1. The CDR3 loop spans 16 amino acids. Trimming removed 2 bases from V and 8 bases from J; junction bases left unmatched: 12. Germline values: CDR1 LGHNA, CDR2 YSLEER.

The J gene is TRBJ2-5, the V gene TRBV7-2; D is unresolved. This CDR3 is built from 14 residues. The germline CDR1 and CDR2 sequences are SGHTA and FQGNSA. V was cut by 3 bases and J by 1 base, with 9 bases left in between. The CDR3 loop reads CASSFNRLQETQYF. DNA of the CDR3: TGTGCCAGCAGCTTTAATAGACTCCAAGAGACCCAGTACTTC.

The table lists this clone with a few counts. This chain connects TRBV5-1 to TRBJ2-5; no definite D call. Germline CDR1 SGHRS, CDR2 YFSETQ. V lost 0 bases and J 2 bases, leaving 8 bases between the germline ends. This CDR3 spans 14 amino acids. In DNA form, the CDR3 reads TGCGCCAGCAGCTTGGGACTGGCACAAGAGACCCAGTACTTC. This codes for CASSLGLAQETQYF.

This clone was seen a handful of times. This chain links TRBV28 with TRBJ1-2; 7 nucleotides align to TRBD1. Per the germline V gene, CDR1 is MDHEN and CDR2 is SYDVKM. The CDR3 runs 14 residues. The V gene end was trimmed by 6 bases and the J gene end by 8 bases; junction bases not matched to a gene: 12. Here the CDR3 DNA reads TGTGCCAGCAGCCAGGGCCCCGGACAGGTGGGCTACACCTTC. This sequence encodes CASSQGPGQVGYTF.

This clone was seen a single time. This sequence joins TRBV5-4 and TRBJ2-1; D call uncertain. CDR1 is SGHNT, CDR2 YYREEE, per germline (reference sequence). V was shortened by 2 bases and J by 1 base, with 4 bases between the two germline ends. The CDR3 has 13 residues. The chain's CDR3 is CASSLESYNEQFF. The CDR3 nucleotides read TGTGCCAGCAGCTTAGAGTCCTACAATGAGCAGTTCTTC.

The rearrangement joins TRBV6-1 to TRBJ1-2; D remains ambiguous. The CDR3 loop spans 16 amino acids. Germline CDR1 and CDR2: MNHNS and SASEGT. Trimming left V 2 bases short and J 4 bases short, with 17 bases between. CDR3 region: CASSEFVSEGPYGYTF. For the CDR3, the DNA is TGTGCCAGCAGTGAATTTGTGTCGGAGGGTCCCTATGGCTACACCTTC.

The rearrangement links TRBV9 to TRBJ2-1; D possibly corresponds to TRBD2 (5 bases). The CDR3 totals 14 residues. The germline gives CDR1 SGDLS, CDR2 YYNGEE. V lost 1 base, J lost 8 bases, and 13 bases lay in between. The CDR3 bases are TGTGCCAGCAGCGTATTGGGAGTGGGCGATGAGCAGTTCTTC. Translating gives CASSVLGVGDEQFF.

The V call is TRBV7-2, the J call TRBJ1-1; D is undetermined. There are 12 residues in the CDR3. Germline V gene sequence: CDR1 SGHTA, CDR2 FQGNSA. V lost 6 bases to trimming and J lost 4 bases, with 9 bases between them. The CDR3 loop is CASSKRSTEAFF. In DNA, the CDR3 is TGTGCCAGCAGTAAGAGGAGCACTGAAGCTTTCTTT.

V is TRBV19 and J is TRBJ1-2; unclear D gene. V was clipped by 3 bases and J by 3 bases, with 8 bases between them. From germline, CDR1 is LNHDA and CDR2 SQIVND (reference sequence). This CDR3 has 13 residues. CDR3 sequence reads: CASSIGLYYGYTF. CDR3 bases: TGTGCCAGTAGTATTGGGCTCTACTATGGCTACACCTTC.

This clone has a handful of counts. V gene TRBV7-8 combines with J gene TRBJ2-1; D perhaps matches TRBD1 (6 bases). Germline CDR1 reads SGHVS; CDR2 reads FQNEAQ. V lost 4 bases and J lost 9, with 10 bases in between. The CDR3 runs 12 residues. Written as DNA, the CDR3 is TGTGCCAGCAGCTCAGGGGCCGGTGAGCAGTTCTTC. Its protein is CASSSGAGEQFF. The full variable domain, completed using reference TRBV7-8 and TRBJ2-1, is GAGVSQSPRYKVAKRGQDVALRCDPISGHVSLFWYQQALGQGPEFLTYFQNEAQLDKSGLPSDRFFAERPEGSVSTLKIQRTQQEDSAVYLCASSSGAGEQFFGPGTRLTVL.

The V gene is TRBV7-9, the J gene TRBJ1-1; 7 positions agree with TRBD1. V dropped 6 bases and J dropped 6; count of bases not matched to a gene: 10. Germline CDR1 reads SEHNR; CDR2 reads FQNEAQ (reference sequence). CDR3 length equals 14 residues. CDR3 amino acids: CASRSTGAGAEAFF. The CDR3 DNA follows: TGTGCCAGCAGGTCTACAGGGGCCGGGGCTGAAGCTTTCTTT.

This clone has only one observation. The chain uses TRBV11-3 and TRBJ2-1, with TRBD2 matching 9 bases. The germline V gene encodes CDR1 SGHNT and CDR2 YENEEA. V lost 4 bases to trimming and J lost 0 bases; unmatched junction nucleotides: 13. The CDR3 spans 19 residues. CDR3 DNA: TGTGCCAGCAGCTCCCCGGGACTAGCCTTTGGAAGCTCCTACAATGAGCAGTTCTTC. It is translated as CASSSPGLAFGSSYNEQFF.

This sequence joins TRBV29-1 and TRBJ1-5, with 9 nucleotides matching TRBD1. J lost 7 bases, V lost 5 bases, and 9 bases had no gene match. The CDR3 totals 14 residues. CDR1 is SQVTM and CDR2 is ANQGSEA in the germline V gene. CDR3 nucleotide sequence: TGCAGCGTTAAGGAACAGGGGGCTAGGCAGCCCCAGCATTTT. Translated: CSVKEQGARQPQHF.

The CDR3 region has the DNA TGTGCCTGGAGTAGATCTACAGGGTACGCTGGAAACACCATATATTTT. Its protein is CAWSRSTGYAGNTIYF. The chain has TRBV30 and TRBJ1-3; TRBD1 is a possible D gene (6 bases). Germline V gene lookup returns CDR1 GTSNPN and CDR2 SVGIG (reference sequence). This CDR3 region has 16 residues. With 2 bases removed from V and 2 bases from J, the gap between germline ends came to 16 bases.

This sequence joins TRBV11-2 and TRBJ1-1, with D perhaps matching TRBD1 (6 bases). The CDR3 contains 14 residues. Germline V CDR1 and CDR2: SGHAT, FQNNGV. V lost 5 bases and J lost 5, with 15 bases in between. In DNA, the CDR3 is TGTGCCAGCAGCCTAACAGGGTTCTGGACTGAAGCTTTCTTT. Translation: CASSLTGFWTEAFF. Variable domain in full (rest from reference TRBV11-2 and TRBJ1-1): EAGVAQSPRYKIIEKRQSVAFWCNPISGHATLYWYQQILGQGPKLLIQFQNNGVVDDSQLPKDRFSAERLKGVDSTLKIQPAKLEDSAVYLCASSLTGFWTEAFFGQGTRLTVV.

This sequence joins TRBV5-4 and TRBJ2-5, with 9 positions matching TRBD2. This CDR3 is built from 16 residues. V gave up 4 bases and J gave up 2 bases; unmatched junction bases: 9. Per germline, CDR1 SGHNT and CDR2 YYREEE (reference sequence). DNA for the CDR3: TGTGCCAGCAGCCCAGGCGGACTAGCGAGACAAGAGACCCAGTACTTC. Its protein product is CASSPGGLARQETQYF.

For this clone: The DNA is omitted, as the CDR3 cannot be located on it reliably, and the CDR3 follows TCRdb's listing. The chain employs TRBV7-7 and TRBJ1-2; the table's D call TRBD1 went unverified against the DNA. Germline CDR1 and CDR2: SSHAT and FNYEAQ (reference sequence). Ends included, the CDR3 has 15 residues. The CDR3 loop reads CASSLGDTNNYGCTF.

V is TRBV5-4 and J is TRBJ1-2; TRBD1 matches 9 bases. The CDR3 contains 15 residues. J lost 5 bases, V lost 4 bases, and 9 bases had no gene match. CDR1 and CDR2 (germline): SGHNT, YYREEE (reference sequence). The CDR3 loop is CASSPGTGRSYGYTF. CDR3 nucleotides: TGTGCCAGCAGCCCCGGGACAGGGAGAAGTTATGGCTACACCTTC.

The CDR3 region has the DNA TGTGCCAGCAGCGTAGACCCCCTAGGCTCTGAAGCTTTCTTT. It translates to CASSVDPLGSEAFF. The chain has TRBV9 and TRBJ1-1; D gene unclear. This CDR3 has 14 amino acids. V lost 0 bases to trimming and J lost 6 bases, with 12 bases between them. CDR1 is SGDLS, CDR2 YYNGEE, per germline.

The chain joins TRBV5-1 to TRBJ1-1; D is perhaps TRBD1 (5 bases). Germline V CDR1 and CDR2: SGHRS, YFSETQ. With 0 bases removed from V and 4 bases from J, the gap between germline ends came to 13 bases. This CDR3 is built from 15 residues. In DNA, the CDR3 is TGCGCCAGCAGCTTGGGGGCGCAGGGTGGCACTGAAGCTTTCTTT. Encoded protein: CASSLGAQGGTEAFF.

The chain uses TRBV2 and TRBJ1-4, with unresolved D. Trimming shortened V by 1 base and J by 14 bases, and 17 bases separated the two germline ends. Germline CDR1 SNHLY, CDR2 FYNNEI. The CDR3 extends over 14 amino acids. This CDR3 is CASSEEQPNTKLFF. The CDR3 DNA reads TGTGCCAGCAGTGAAGAGCAGCCTAACACTAAGCTGTTTTTT.

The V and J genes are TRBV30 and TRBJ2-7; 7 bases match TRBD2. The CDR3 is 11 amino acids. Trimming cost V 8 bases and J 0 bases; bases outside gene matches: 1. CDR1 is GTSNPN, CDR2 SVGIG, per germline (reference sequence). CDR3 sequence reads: CAGGVSYEQYV. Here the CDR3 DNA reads TGTGCCGGGGGGGTCTCCTACGAGCAGTACGTC.